This T cell receptor (beta chain) was obtained from a study of cytomegalovirus exposure and HLA in healthy donors. Vbeta (60) and Jbeta (13) primers were used in the PCR. The data were produced by immunoSEQ multiplex PCR, yet TCRdb's version contains in-frame clones alone and is incomplete. Of roughly 70,000 clones listed, about 75% are singletons. Trimming pared 1 base from V and 7 bases from J, leaving 17 bases between. The CDR3 is 15 residues long. The germline gives CDR1 SGHVS, CDR2 FNYEAQ. Study-wide findings and caveats: Associated with HLA alleles at 0.05 false discovery rate in a later analysis were over 15,000 TCR beta sequences.

A remark on this clone: The target antigen is unknown.

The source is a man in his 70s in good health and CMV-seronegative. V gene TRBV7-6 combines with J gene TRBJ2-7; TRBD2 might be the D (5 bases). Material for sequencing was PBMCs. CDR3 in DNA: TGTGCCAGCAGCTTAGGGGCCTACGGACGGGGTGAGCAGTACTTC. Amino acids: CASSLGAYGRGEQYF.